The source of this T cell receptor (beta chain) is a study of molecular identifiers for immune sequencing clone quantification. The table lists this clonotype with many counts. This CDR3 is built from 14 residues. V was cut by 7 bases and J by 6 bases, with 15 bases left in between. The V gene's germline CDR1 is MNHEY and CDR2 SMNVEV (reference sequence). TCRdb independently ran MiXCR on the PCR reads; one entry per CDR3 protein. The sample contains more than 450,000 distinct CDR3 sequences, around a fifth of which appear only once. The sample comprised naive CD8+ T cells from blood, with Jurkat cell RNA spiked in. The subset denotes: FACS-sorted CD8+CD4-CCR7+CD45RA+ naive T cells. The receptor was isolated from a human donor in good health. Some libraries in this study had Jurkat cell RNA spiked in. The chain has TRBV27 and TRBJ2-2; no firm D call. The CDR3 protein is CASKRVSKAGELFF. Here the CDR3 DNA reads TGTGCCAGCAAAAGGGTGTCAAAGGCCGGGGAGCTGTTTTTT.